Shown below are 10 T cell receptor beta chains from a single sample sequenced in a study of CD8 T cells in Susac syndrome. RNA amounts of roughly 0.5 to 1 ug underwent reverse transcription with random hexamers. TCRdb passed the immunoSEQ multiplex PCR reads through MiXCR, listing each CDR3 protein once. The repertoire includes 130,000 to 150,000 distinct CDR3 sequences, approximately 95% of them detected once, and roughly 0.29% sits in the top ten. The sequenced sample was CD8+ T cells from PBMCs. The receptors were gathered from a human donor in good health.

The rearrangement joins TRBV28 to TRBJ1-2; D unresolved. The CDR3 covers 13 residues. Germline CDR1 is MDHEN and CDR2 is SYDVKM. V gave up 6 bases and J gave up 2 bases, with 10 bases separating them. CDR3 in amino acids: CASRFEGNYGYTF. In DNA form, the CDR3 reads TGTGCCAGCAGATTCGAAGGCAACTATGGCTACACCTTC.

The genes are TRBV7-2 and TRBJ2-5, with 12 nucleotides matching TRBD2. Trimming cost V 5 bases and J 5 bases; bases outside gene matches: 15. This CDR3 has 18 residues. Looked up from germline, CDR1 is SGHTA and CDR2 is FQGNSA. The chain's CDR3 is CASSPVARLAGGKETQYF. The CDR3 region has the DNA TGTGCCAGCAGCCCCGTAGCCAGGCTAGCGGGAGGGAAGGAGACCCAGTACTTC.

The V call is TRBV11-2, the J call TRBJ1-4; a weak D match, TRBD1 (5 bases). Trimming cost V 6 bases and J 11 bases, with 16 bases left between them. Looked up from germline, CDR1 is SGHAT and CDR2 is FQNNGV. This CDR3 has 13 residues. The CDR3 nucleotides are TGTGCCAGCAGGGGGCAGGGTATTGAGAAACTGTTTTTT. It is translated as CASRGQGIEKLFF.

The rearrangement uses TRBV28 and TRBJ1-5, with a weak D call TRBD1 (5 bases). Germline V gene lookup returns CDR1 MDHEN and CDR2 SYDVKM. CDR3 length: 16 residues. The V end was cut by 3 bases, the J end by 7 bases, with 19 bases between. The DNA for the CDR3 is TGTGCCAGCAGTTTTGGTGTGAGTGCCTGGGGGCAGCCCCAGCATTTT. This sequence encodes CASSFGVSAWGQPQHF. The full variable domain, its missing parts supplied by reference TRBV28 and TRBJ1-5, is DVKVTQSSRYLVKRTGEKVFLECVQDMDHENMFWYRQDPGLGLRLIYFSYDVKMKEKGDIPEGYSVSREKKERFSLILESASTNQTSMYLCASSFGVSAWGQPQHFGDGTRLSIL.

V is TRBV7-9 and J is TRBJ2-3, with D perhaps TRBD2 (5 bases). CDR1 is SEHNR and CDR2 is FQNEAQ in the germline V gene (reference sequence). Trimming took off 3 bases at V and 8 bases at J, with 21 bases between the two ends. The CDR3 is 16 amino acids. The CDR3 sequence is CASSFPMGVTEATQYF. The DNA of the CDR3 is TGTGCCAGCAGCTTTCCGATGGGAGTTACAGAGGCTACGCAGTATTTT.

This CDR3 reads CASSSTGHYGYTF. The CDR3 nucleotides read TGTGCCAGCAGTTCCACAGGTCACTATGGCTACACCTTC. The chain combines TRBV27 with TRBJ1-2; D possibly corresponds to TRBD1 (5 bases). Per germline, CDR1 MNHEY and CDR2 SMNVEV (reference sequence). V was trimmed by 4 bases and J by 3 bases, leaving 9 bases between them. This CDR3 has 13 residues.

The V call is TRBV6-2 or TRBV6-3, the J call TRBJ2-2; either TRBD1 or TRBD2 may fit D (5 bases each). The ends were cut back, 2 bases at V and 7 bases at J, with 8 bases in the middle. The germline V gene has CDR1 MNHEY and CDR2 SVGEGT. The CDR3 contains 13 residues. In DNA, the CDR3 is TGTGCCAGCAGTTACCTGGGGGTCGGGGAGCTGTTTTTT. Encoded protein: CASSYLGVGELFF.

The chain has TRBV28 and TRBJ2-7; TRBD1 matches 8 bases. With 8 bases clipped from V and 0 bases from J, the junction kept 3 bases outside the gene matches. Germline assignment: CDR1 MDHEN and CDR2 SYDVKM. The CDR3 contains 13 residues. The CDR3 sequence: CASEGQVSYEQYF. Written as DNA, the CDR3 is TGTGCCAGCGAGGGACAGGTCTCCTACGAGCAGTACTTC.

J is TRBJ2-2 and V is TRBV6-5, with D unresolved. The CDR3 sequence is 13 residues long. With 0 bases removed from V and 6 bases from J, the gap between germline ends came to 5 bases. Germline values: CDR1 MNHEY, CDR2 SVGAGI. CDR3 DNA sequence: TGTGCCAGCAGTTACTCGGTAGCCGGGGAGCTGTTTTTT. Amino acids: CASSYSVAGELFF.

The chain links TRBV20-1 to TRBJ2-1; 7 bases line up with TRBD2. The length of the CDR3 is 15 residues. V shed 3 bases and J 4 bases; nucleotides not matched to a gene: 9. Germline CDR1 and CDR2: DFQATT and SNEGSKA (reference sequence). This chain's CDR3 is CSARSSSGLYNEQFF. CDR3 nucleotide sequence: TGCAGTGCTAGGAGTTCTAGCGGATTATACAATGAGCAGTTCTTC.